Each of the 4 T cell receptor beta chains below was sequenced from the same sample in a study of blood T cell repertoires in COVID-19. Using immunoSEQ multiplex PCR, the repertoire was profiled, and TCRdb retains in-frame clones only, with some absent. The sample has some 110,000 clones; 82% are singletons. Sequencing was carried out using peripheral blood. These TCRs come from a woman aged 70 to 79 with acute or convalescent COVID-19.

The chain combines TRBV6-5 with TRBJ1-1, with D hard to call. The V gene's germline CDR1 is MNHEY and CDR2 SVGAGI. The CDR3 is 13 amino acids. The germline V and J ends were trimmed by 10 bases and 3 bases, with 15 bases remaining between them. The CDR3 reads CATRVFQDTEAFF. DNA for the CDR3: TGTGCCACGCGAGTCTTTCAGGACACTGAAGCTTTCTTT.

This chain links TRBV7-9 with TRBJ2-2; no firm D call. V was cut by 5 bases and J by 8 bases, with 9 bases left in between. The germline gives CDR1 SEHNR, CDR2 FQNEAQ (reference sequence). The CDR3 contains 12 residues. Written as DNA, the CDR3 is TGTGCCAGCAGCGGGCTCCAGGGGGAGCTGTTTTTT. Amino acid sequence: CASSGLQGELFF.

V usage is TRBV4-3 and J usage is TRBJ1-6; D is unresolved. Trimming removed 0 bases from V and 2 bases from J, with 14 bases in between. Germline-derived CDR1 and CDR2 are LGHNA and YSLEER. The CDR3 has 18 amino acids. The CDR3 DNA follows: TGCGCCAGCAGCCAAGATCGAGGAGGCCTTACCTATAATTCACCCCTCCACTTT. It encodes CASSQDRGGLTYNSPLHF.

V usage is TRBV15 and J usage is TRBJ2-1; D perhaps matches TRBD1 (6 bases). This CDR3 is 16 amino acids long. V lost 0 bases to trimming and J lost 3 bases, with 12 bases between them. Germline V gene data show CDR1 as LNHNV and CDR2 as YYDKDF (reference sequence). The CDR3 is CATSRDRGEYYNEQFF. As DNA, the CDR3 is TGTGCCACCAGCAGAGACAGGGGAGAATACTACAATGAGCAGTTCTTC.